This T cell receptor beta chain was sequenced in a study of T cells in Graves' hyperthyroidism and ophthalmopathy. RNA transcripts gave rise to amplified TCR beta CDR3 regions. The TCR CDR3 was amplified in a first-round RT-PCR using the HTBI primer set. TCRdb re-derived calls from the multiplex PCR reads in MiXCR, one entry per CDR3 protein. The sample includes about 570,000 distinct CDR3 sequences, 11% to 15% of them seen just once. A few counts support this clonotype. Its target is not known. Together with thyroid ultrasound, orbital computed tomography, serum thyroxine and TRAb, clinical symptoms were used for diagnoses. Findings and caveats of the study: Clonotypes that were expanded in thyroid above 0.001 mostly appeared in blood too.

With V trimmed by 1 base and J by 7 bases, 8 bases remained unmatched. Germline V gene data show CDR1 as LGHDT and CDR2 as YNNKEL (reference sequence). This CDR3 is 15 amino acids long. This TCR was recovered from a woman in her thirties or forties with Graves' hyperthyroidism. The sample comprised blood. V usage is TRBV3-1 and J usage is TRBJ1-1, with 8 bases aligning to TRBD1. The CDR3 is CASSQVGRDRLEAFF. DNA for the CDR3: TGTGCCAGCAGCCAAGTAGGCCGGGACAGGCTTGAAGCTTTCTTT.